This TCR beta chain was retrieved from a study of blood T cell repertoires in COVID-19. Across the study: The samples span acute and convalescent COVID-19 from the United States, Italy and Spain.

Seattle patient enrollment occurred during active infection, with longitudinal follow-up thereafter. Germline assignment: CDR1 SQVTM and CDR2 ANQGSEA. V lost 7 bases and J lost 8, with 20 bases in between. The CDR3 is 13 amino acids. Assay used: immunoSEQ multiplex PCR; TCRdb lists only in-frame clones, some missing. Of a few hundred thousand clones listed, around 84% are singletons. The gene calls are TRBV29-1 and TRBJ1-1; unclear D gene. Input material: peripheral blood. The clonotype comes from a woman in her fifties or sixties with COVID-19, enrolled during active disease. The DNA for the CDR3 is TGCAGCGCGGCCCCGGGTCCCGACTCCGAAGCTTTCTTT. Its translation is CSAAPGPDSEAFF.